Below are 5 T cell receptor beta chains sequenced from a single sample in a study of T cell responses to AZD1222 COVID-19 vaccine. The repertoire was sequenced with immunoSEQ multiplex PCR; TCRdb's copy has only in-frame clones and lacks some. The sample lists 85,000 to 130,000 clones; 80% to 90% were seen once. The sample was peripheral blood, taken on day 0 of AZD1222 vaccination. The receptors stem from an adult in good health.

The chain is built from TRBV19 and TRBJ1-5, with a possible D match to TRBD1 (5 bases). Trimming pared 5 bases from V and 2 bases from J, leaving 25 bases between. Per germline, CDR1 LNHDA and CDR2 SQIVND (reference sequence). The CDR3 runs 19 residues. The CDR3 spells CASSGRQLLEAIRNQPQHF. For the CDR3, the DNA is TGTGCCAGTAGTGGAAGACAGTTATTGGAGGCGATTCGCAATCAGCCCCAGCATTTT.

This chain links TRBV28 with TRBJ1-1, with TRBD1 matching 9 bases. The CDR3 is 15 amino acids. Looked up from germline, CDR1 is MDHEN and CDR2 is SYDVKM. The ends lost 2 bases at V and 5 bases at J; junction bases unmatched: 6. The DNA for the CDR3 is TGTGCCAGCAGTTTAGGGGACAGGGATGGGACTGAAGCTTTCTTT. This codes for CASSLGDRDGTEAFF.

The chain has TRBV19 and TRBJ2-7, with D perhaps TRBD1 (5 bases). Germline loops: CDR1 LNHDA, CDR2 SQIVND (reference sequence). Trimming cost V 4 bases and J 2 bases, with 9 bases left between them. CDR3 length: 13 amino acids. CDR3 nucleotides: TGTGCCAGTAGTACATCAGGGACCTACGAGCAGTACTTC. Translation gives CASSTSGTYEQYF.

The chain uses TRBV11-3 and TRBJ2-3; TRBD1 aligns across 10 bases. Germline V gene data show CDR1 as SGHNT and CDR2 as YENEEA. J lost 0 bases, V lost 5 bases, and 8 bases had no gene match. The CDR3 length is 17 residues. As DNA, the CDR3 is TGTGCCAGCAGCCTGGGACAGGGGCCTCCTAGCACAGATACGCAGTATTTT. Its protein is CASSLGQGPPSTDTQYF.

The chain carries TRBV5-4 and TRBJ1-5; D is unresolved. The V end lost 1 base, the J end lost 9 bases, and 8 bases lay between the germline ends. The CDR3 is made up of 12 amino acids. Looked up from germline, CDR1 is SGHNT and CDR2 is YYREEE (reference sequence). The CDR3, as DNA: TGTGCCAGCAGCTTGCCCCTGGGGCCCCAGCATTTT. Translation: CASSLPLGPQHF.